This entry concerns a single T cell receptor beta chain. Its matching antigen is unknown. The source of the sample is a study of PD-1 blockade in classical Hodgkin lymphoma. Study-wide findings and caveats: Baseline TCR diversity was reportedly lower in newly diagnosed patients than in healthy donors. It was reported as lower still in relapsed/refractory patients. Undefined causes, possibly disease activity or prior therapy, underlie the repertoire differences. CD4+ TCR diversity, unlike CD8+, rose significantly by C4D1.

Assay used: immunoSEQ multiplex PCR; TCRdb lists only in-frame clones, some missing. The sample yields 850 to 1,000 clones, approximately 75% seen once. Germline V gives CDR1 SGHDT, CDR2 YYEEEE. The CDR3 has 16 amino acids. The V end lost 4 bases, the J end lost 1 base, and 15 bases lay between the germline ends. Noted time point: cycle 4 day 1 (C4D1), after five to seven weeks of nivolumab. Patients all relapsed after autologous stem cell transplantation, and there was variation in brentuximab vedotin exposure. Magnetic negative selection isolated CD8+ T cells from thawed PBMCs. The TCR sequence derives from a human donor with classical Hodgkin lymphoma. The chain carries TRBV5-6 and TRBJ1-5, with unresolved D. The material was CD8+ T cells from blood, obtained before the fourth cycle of nivolumab. The CDR3 sequence is CASSAFHGLSNQPQHF. CDR3 bases: TGTGCCAGCAGCGCCTTCCACGGTCTCAGCAATCAGCCCCAGCATTTT.